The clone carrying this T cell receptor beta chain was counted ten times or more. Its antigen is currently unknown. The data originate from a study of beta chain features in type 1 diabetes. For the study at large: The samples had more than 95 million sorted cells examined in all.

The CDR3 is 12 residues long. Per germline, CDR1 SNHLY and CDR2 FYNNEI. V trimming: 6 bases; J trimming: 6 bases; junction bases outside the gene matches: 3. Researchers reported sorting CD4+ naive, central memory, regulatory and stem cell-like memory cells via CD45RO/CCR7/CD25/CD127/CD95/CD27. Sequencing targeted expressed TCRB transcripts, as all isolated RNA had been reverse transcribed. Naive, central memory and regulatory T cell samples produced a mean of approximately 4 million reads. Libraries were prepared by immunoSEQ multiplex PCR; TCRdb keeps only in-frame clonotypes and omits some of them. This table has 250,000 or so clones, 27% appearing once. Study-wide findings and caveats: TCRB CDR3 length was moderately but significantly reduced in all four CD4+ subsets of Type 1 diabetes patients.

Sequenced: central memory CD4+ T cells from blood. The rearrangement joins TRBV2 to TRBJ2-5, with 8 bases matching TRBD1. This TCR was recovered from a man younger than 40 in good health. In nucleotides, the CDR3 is TGTGCCAGCAGGGACAGGGCGAAGACCCAGTACTTC. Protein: CASRDRAKTQYF.